This entry is about one T cell receptor (beta chain). This clone was counted between two and nine times. No cognate antigen has been identified for it. The input lacks base qualities; no much larger clone sits a single base away. This specimen belongs to a study of blood T cell repertoires in COVID-19 (dated by TCRdb to 2018 to 2020). For context, the study as a whole: Samples covering the acute and convalescent phases of COVID-19 were provided by collaborators in the United States, Italy and Spain. The material from the prospective study consisted of cDNA or gDNA derived from T cells, B-cell-depleted T cells, or PBMCs. Deeply sampled blood TCRbeta repertoires from subjects exposed to, actively infected with, or recovered from COVID-19 were included in the dataset. A freely available public database, intended as a resource for researchers studying the immune response to SARS-CoV-2, is where the repertoires were released. Samples came from the ongoing ImmuneRACE study (first 160 participants) plus 1,254 subjects from 6 global collaborators. A de-identified subject ID, COVID-19 status, age in years and sex were almost always included in the sample metadata. HLA class I and class II types, where available, came from metadata supplied by the sample provider rather than from assay-based typing. Points the paper makes about the study in general: How much clinical and demographic metadata was included differed by source and by participant, and the metadata was provided uncurated.

Collaborating institutions collected whole blood in K2EDTA tubes following their own protocols. For TCRbeta analysis, collaborator samples were shipped as frozen whole blood, as isolated PBMCs, or as DNA extracted from either sample type. The immunoSEQ Assay, a bias-controlled multiplex PCR, was used to amplify TCRbeta CDR3 regions from genomic DNA. In the original analysis: Nucleated cell counts per sample were estimated from amplification of reference gene primers within the assay. Sequence reads were collapsed and filtered to measure the absolute abundance of every unique TCRbeta CDR3 rearrangement. Productive Simpson clonality was computed per sample as the square root of Simpson's diversity index over productive rearrangements. TCRdb's version of the immuneACCESS table is confined to in-frame rearrangements and falls short of the full clone set. An unresolved V gene accounts for under half of the shortfall where checked; the remainder is of unknown origin. The D gene and trimming were derived from the DNA, and the V and J assignments and clone size from that table. The sample yields about 120,000 clones; 80% to 90% were counted once. Of the sample, about a fifth falls within the top ten clones.

The clonotype originates from a human donor with acute or convalescent COVID-19. The donor label of this sample is uncertain. The specimen was peripheral blood.

The DNA sequence follows: TGCAGCGTTGGGTCTCGGGGGAACTATGGCTACACCTTC. Its protein is CSVGSRGNYGYTF. The sequence links TRBV29-1 to TRBJ1-2; a tentative D call is TRBD1 (5 bases match). CDR1 and CDR2, looked up from the germline V gene, are SQVTM and ANQGSEA. The CDR3 runs 13 amino acids, cysteine and phenylalanine included. Only CDR3 DNA remains: 39 bases, in frame from the first base. Between the V and J ends, shortened by 4 bases and 2 bases respectively, the junction contains 11 bases.